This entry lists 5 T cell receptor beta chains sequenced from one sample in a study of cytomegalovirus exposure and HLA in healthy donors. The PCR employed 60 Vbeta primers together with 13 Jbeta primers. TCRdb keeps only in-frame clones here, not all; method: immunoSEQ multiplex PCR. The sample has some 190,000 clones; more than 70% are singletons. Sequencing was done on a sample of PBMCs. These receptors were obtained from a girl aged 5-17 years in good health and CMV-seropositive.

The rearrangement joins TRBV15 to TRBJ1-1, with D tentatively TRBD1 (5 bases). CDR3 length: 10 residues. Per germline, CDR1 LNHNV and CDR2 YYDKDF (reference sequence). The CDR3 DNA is TGTGAAGGGCGGGGGACTGAAGCTTTCTTT. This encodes CEGRGTEAFF. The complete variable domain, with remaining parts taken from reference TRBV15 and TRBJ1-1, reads DAMVIQNPRYQVTQFGKPVTLSCSQTLNHNVMYWYQQKSSQAPKLLFHYYDKDFNNEADTPDNFQSRRPNTSFCFLDIRSPGLGDTAMYLCEGRGTEAFFGQGTRLTVV.

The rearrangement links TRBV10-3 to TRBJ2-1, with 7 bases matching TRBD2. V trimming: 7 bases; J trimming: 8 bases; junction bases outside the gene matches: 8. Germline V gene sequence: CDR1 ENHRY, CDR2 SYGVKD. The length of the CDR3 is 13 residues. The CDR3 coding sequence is TGTGCCATCAAGCGGGAAGGTAGCTATGAGCAGTTCTTC. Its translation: CAIKREGSYEQFF.

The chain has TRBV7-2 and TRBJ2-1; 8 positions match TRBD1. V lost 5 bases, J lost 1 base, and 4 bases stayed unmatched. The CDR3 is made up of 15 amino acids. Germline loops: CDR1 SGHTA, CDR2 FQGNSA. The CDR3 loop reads CASSETGASYNEQFF. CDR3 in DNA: TGTGCCAGCAGCGAGACAGGGGCTTCCTACAATGAGCAGTTCTTC. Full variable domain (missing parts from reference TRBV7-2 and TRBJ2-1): GAGVSQSPSNKVTEKGKDVELRCDPISGHTALYWYRQSLGQGLEFLIYFQGNSAPDKSGLPSDRFSAERTGGSVSTLTIQRTQQEDSAVYLCASSETGASYNEQFFGPGTRLTVL.

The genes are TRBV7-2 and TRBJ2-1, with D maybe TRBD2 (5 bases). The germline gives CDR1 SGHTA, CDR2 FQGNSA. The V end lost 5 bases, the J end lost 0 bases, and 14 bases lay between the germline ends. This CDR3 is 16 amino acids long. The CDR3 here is CASSVPWRVSYNEQFF. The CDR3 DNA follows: TGTGCCAGCAGCGTCCCGTGGCGGGTCTCCTACAATGAGCAGTTCTTC.

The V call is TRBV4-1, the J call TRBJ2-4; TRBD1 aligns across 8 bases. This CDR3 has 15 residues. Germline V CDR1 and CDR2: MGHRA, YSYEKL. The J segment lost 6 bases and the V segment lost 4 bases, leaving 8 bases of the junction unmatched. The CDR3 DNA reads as TGCGCCAGCAGCCTCTCCGGACAGGGCTTAAACATTCAGTACTTC. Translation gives CASSLSGQGLNIQYF.